This TCR beta chain was captured in a study of blood T cell dynamics during melanoma immunotherapy. Across the study: Standard first-line treatment here was pembrolizumab or nivolumab plus ipilimumab in metastatic melanoma.

As to this clone: What it recognizes is unknown.

DNA loading was fixed at 350 ng for all bulk PBMC samples. Profiling relied on immunoSEQ multiplex PCR, and the TCRdb table lists in-frame clones only, not all of them. The sample shows approximately 15,000 clones, approximately 81% of them seen only once. The time point denotes: pre-treatment baseline. Prior systemic cancer therapy, immunosuppressant use and other active malignancies excluded patients. Notes on the study in general: At W3, later disease-control patients showed bifurcated PBMC repertoire changes, unlike progressors.

The CDR3 has 14 amino acids. The trim removed 5 bases at V and 2 bases at J, leaving 4 bases unmatched. Germline-derived CDR1 and CDR2 are SGHNT and YYREEE (reference sequence). The clonotype comes from a human donor with melanoma. The chain combines TRBV5-4 with TRBJ2-7, with 10 bases aligning to TRBD2. Source: blood, taken from a patient treated with checkpoint blockade. The CDR3 here is CASRKAGGPYEQYF. The CDR3 bases are TGTGCCAGCAGAAAAGCGGGGGGGCCCTACGAGCAGTACTTC.